The 10 T cell receptor beta chains in this list originate from one sample, sequenced in a study of T-cell memory formation after mild COVID-19. Each CDR3 protein is one row after TCRdb ran MiXCR on the 5' RACE reads. Altogether 100,000 to 150,000 distinct CDR3 sequences are present, approximately 15% being singletons, with the ten largest covering approximately 14%. Material: PBMCs or a T cell subset sorted from them (not recorded which). These receptors came from an adult woman who had mild COVID-19 (a few samples of this study predate the infection). Cell type and time point are not known.

The gene calls are TRBV4-2 and TRBJ2-7, with 9 bases lining up with TRBD2. This CDR3 region has 14 residues. Per the germline V gene, CDR1 is LGHNA and CDR2 is YNFKEQ. The J segment lost 2 bases and the V segment lost 4 bases, leaving 3 bases of the junction unmatched. CDR3 loop: CASSPGLAAYEQYF. Here the CDR3 DNA reads TGTGCCAGCAGCCCGGGACTAGCTGCCTACGAGCAGTACTTC.

The chain has TRBV28 and TRBJ2-7; 10 positions agree with TRBD1. Per the germline V gene, CDR1 is MDHEN and CDR2 is SYDVKM. V gave up 5 bases and J gave up 5 bases; unmatched junction bases: 12. The CDR3 contains 16 residues. CDR3 sequence: CASSPPGQGRSDEQYF. The DNA for the CDR3 is TGTGCCAGCAGTCCCCCGGGACAGGGGAGGAGTGACGAGCAGTACTTC.

This chain connects TRBV9 to TRBJ2-7; TRBD2 is a possible D gene (6 bases). The germline V and J ends were trimmed by 2 bases and 4 bases, with 19 bases remaining between them. The CDR3 is 16 residues long. Germline values: CDR1 SGDLS, CDR2 YYNGEE. CDR3 sequence reads: CASSVGLAGNQYEQYF. The CDR3 nucleotides are TGTGCCAGCAGCGTCGGGTTGGCGGGAAATCAGTACGAGCAGTACTTC.

The V and J genes are TRBV5-6 and TRBJ1-4; no firm D call. CDR3 length: 12 residues. The ends were cut back, 1 base at V and 4 bases at J, with 2 bases in the middle. Per the germline V gene, CDR1 is SGHDT and CDR2 is YYEEEE. In nucleotides, the CDR3 is TGTGCCAGCAGCTTGATTAATGAAAAACTGTTTTTT. It is translated as CASSLINEKLFF.

This clonotype was picked up a small number of times. J is TRBJ2-1 and V is TRBV25-1; 7 positions agree with TRBD2. Germline V CDR1 and CDR2: MGHDK, SYGVNS. J was trimmed by 2 bases and V by 7 bases; bases with no gene match: 5. This CDR3 spans 14 amino acids. Here the CDR3 reads CASIGGGPYNEQFF. The CDR3 bases are TGTGCCAGCATTGGGGGGGGACCCTACAATGAGCAGTTCTTC.

This clonotype has a handful of counts. J is TRBJ1-1 and V is TRBV6-2 or TRBV6-3, with 8 bases lining up with TRBD1. CDR3 length: 15 residues. The germline V gene encodes CDR1 MNHEY and CDR2 SVGEGT. The junction had 9 bases not matched to a gene; V was cut back by 8 bases and J by 1 base. CDR3 nucleotides: TGTGCCAGCGGCTGGGACAGGAGGCCGAACACTGAAGCTTTCTTT. Translation gives CASGWDRRPNTEAFF.

This clonotype turned up a few times. In nucleotides, the CDR3 is TGTGCCAGCAGCCACAGGGGCGCAGATACGCAGTATTTT. Translation gives CASSHRGADTQYF. J is TRBJ2-3 and V is TRBV3-1; possibly TRBD1 for D (6 bases). The V end lost 3 bases, the J end lost 4 bases, and 8 bases lay between the germline ends. This CDR3 comprises 13 residues. In germline, CDR1 is LGHDT, CDR2 YNNKEL (reference sequence).

DNA for the CDR3: TGTGCCAGCAGTCCGCGAGAGACCCAGTACTTC. Translated: CASSPRETQYF. This sequence joins TRBV12-3 or TRBV12-4 and TRBJ2-5; D gene unclear. The CDR3 is made up of 11 amino acids. The V end was cut by 5 bases, the J end by 4 bases, with 5 bases between.

The chain recombines TRBV12-3 or TRBV12-4 with TRBJ2-1; 11 bases fit TRBD2. The CDR3 totals 18 residues. The V and J ends lost 4 bases and 0 bases, in that order; junction bases with no gene match: 8. CDR3 nucleotides: TGTGCCAGCAGTTCCACCGGACTAGCGGGCGCCTCCTACAATGAGCAGTTCTTC. It is translated as CASSSTGLAGASYNEQFF.

Only a few counts were recorded for this clonotype. This chain links TRBV28 with TRBJ2-3, with a possible D match to TRBD1 (6 bases). CDR1 and CDR2 (germline): MDHEN, SYDVKM. The CDR3 consists of 14 residues. Trimming cost V 3 bases and J 5 bases, with 12 bases left between them. As DNA, the CDR3 is TGTGCCAGCAGTTTCCGACAGGCGGGAGATACGCAGTATTTT. Translated, it gives CASSFRQAGDTQYF.